This T cell receptor beta chain was sequenced in a study of blood T cell repertoires in COVID-19. The protocol was immunoSEQ multiplex PCR, while the TCRdb copy is restricted to in-frame clones and leaves out a portion. The sample records some 5,000 clones, approximately 91% being singletons. Germline-derived CDR1 and CDR2 are MRHNA and SNTAGT. V dropped 1 base and J dropped 6 bases, with 17 bases sitting between them. This CDR3 comprises 16 residues. The chain recombines TRBV6-4 with TRBJ2-3; perhaps TRBD2 as D (6 bases). The sequenced sample consisted of peripheral blood. This receptor was taken from a woman over 75 with acute or convalescent COVID-19. The CDR3 protein is CASSDLFGEGRDTQYF. CDR3 DNA: TGTGCCAGCAGTGACTTGTTCGGCGAGGGGAGGGATACGCAGTATTTT.